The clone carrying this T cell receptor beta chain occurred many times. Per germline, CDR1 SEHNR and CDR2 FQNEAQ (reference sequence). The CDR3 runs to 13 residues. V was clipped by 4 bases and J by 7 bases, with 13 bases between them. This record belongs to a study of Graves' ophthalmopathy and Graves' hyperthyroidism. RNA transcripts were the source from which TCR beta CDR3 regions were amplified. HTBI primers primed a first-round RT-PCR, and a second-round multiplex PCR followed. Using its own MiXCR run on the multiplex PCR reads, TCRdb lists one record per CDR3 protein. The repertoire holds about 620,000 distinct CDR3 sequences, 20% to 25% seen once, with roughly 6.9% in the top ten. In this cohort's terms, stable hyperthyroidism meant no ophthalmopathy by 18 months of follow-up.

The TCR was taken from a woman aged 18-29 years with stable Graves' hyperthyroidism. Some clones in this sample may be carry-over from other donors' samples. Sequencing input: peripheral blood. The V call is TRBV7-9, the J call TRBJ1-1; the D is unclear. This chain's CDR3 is CASSSVRGGEAFF. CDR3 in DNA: TGTGCCAGCAGCTCCGTTCGGGGAGGTGAAGCTTTCTTT.